This is a list of T cell receptor beta chains from one sample in a study of quantifying T cell responses using KT2 cells. TCRdb ran MiXCR on the UMI-ligation and nested PCR reads and lists one entry per CDR3 protein. The sample shows around 56,000 distinct CDR3 sequences, approximately 13% of them seen only once. Input material: PBMCs spiked with cells of the T cell clone KT2. The receptors originated from a human donor. CDR3s leave out the opening cysteine and the closing phenylalanine or tryptophan. Each record gives: V gene, J gene, CDR3 protein.

>TRBV20-1|TRBJ2-7
SAREVGGANEQY
>TRBV13|TRBJ1-1
ASSFELTGGTEAF
>TRBV18|TRBJ2-5
ASSNYQETQY
>TRBV9|TRBJ1-1
ASSPVNTEAF
>TRBV6-6|TRBJ2-2
ASSPASGQVRTNTGELF
>TRBV7-3|TRBJ2-7
ASSLRVASEQY
>TRBV4-2|TRBJ1-2
ASSQDGDRLDYGYT
>TRBV6-1|TRBJ2-1
ASSVGGGWGNEQF
>TRBV29-1|TRBJ1-1
SVTSYRDSTSEAF
>TRBV7-9|TRBJ2-5
ASSSGAGDFVETQY
>TRBV6-2/TRBV6-3|TRBJ2-5
ASSVTLRGETQY
>TRBV18|TRBJ1-1
ASSPGEFGTEAF
>TRBV3-1|TRBJ2-7
ASSQDVWSGSNEQY
>TRBV2|TRBJ2-1
ARGLADSNEQF
>TRBV1|TRBJ2-1
TSSLDEQF
>TRBV20-1|TRBJ1-6
SARDLTGSYNSPLH
>TRBV5-1|TRBJ2-7
ASSLLAGGAYEQY
>TRBV4-3|TRBJ2-1
ASSRPDHLGNNEQF